This TCR beta chain is from a study of cytomegalovirus exposure and HLA in healthy donors. The CDR3 runs 17 residues. The V gene's germline CDR1 is SGHAT and CDR2 FQNNGV. V was clipped by 3 bases and J by 3 bases; unmatched bases: 11. Primers: 60 Vbeta forward and 13 Jbeta reverse. TCRdb keeps only in-frame clones here, not all; method: immunoSEQ multiplex PCR. The data contain around 160,000 clones, approximately 82% of them seen just once; the ten biggest clones take up 7.5% to 9%. The sequencing input was PBMCs. This rearrangement joins TRBV11-2 to TRBJ2-5; the match to TRBD2 covers 9 bases. This TCR was recovered from a male donor in good health and CMV-seropositive. CDR3 protein: CASSLSQGGRGEETQYF. In nucleotides, the CDR3 is TGTGCCAGCAGCTTGTCTCAAGGCGGGAGGGGGGAAGAGACCCAGTACTTC.